The rows below give T cell receptor beta chains drawn from one sample of a study of cytomegalovirus exposure and HLA in healthy donors. The method was immunoSEQ multiplex PCR; TCRdb's version includes in-frame clones alone and lacks a portion of them. The sample has almost 70,000 clones; roughly 95% are singletons. The sequencing sample was made of PBMCs. Source of these receptors: a woman between 18 and 29 years old in good health and CMV-seropositive. Both conserved end residues are part of each CDR3. The D gene is left open where the match is weak. The size field is filled for only some rows; it gives once, few, many or a size class.

CDR3nt	CDR3aa	d_gene	abundance	j_gene	v_gene
TGTGCCAGCAGTTTACACCGGGGGGGGGCCACAGTCTACGAGCAGTACTTC	CASSLHRGGATVYEQYF	TRBD2	-	TRBJ2-7	TRBV27
TGCGCCAGCAGACAACACCAGGGACTGAGCAATCAGCCCCAGCATTTT	CASRQHQGLSNQPQHF	-	-	TRBJ1-5	TRBV4-1
TGCGCCAGCAGCCAAGTAGATATGGGACTAGCGGGAGTTCATGAGCAGTTCTTC	CASSQVDMGLAGVHEQFF	TRBD2	few	TRBJ2-1	TRBV4-1
TGTGCCAGCAGGGGGGGACTAGCGGGCAGCGAGCAGTTCTTC	CASRGGLAGSEQFF	TRBD2	-	TRBJ2-1	TRBV28
TGTGCCAGCAGTTTTCCGACAGGGGTGGCAGATACGCAGTATTTT	CASSFPTGVADTQYF	TRBD1	-	TRBJ2-3	TRBV28
TGTGCCAGCAGCTTTCAGGCAGGGGGTACTCATACAGATACGCAGTATTTT	CASSFQAGGTHTDTQYF	TRBD1	-	TRBJ2-3	TRBV7-9
TGTGCCAGCAGCGTGGACAGAAGGAACACTGAAGCTTTCTTT	CASSVDRRNTEAFF	-	-	TRBJ1-1	TRBV5-4
TGTGCCAGCAGTGCCGCTACCGGGACTAGCGCTAACACCGGGGAGCTGTTTTTT	CASSAATGTSANTGELFF	TRBD2	-	TRBJ2-2	TRBV25-1
TGTGCCAGTAGCCAACCCCTAGGGACAGGACACAATGAGCAGTTCTTC	CASSQPLGTGHNEQFF	TRBD1	-	TRBJ2-1	TRBV19
TGTGCCAGCAGTTATACTAGCGGGAGAAACAATGAGCAGTTCTTC	CASSYTSGRNNEQFF	TRBD2	-	TRBJ2-1	TRBV6-6
TGTGCCAGCAGTCCCAGTGTAAGCTGGGCCCTTTACGAGCAGTACTTC	CASSPSVSWALYEQYF	-	once	TRBJ2-7	TRBV28
TGCGCCAGCAGCTTGGAAGGCGGGAGTTTCTCCTACAATGAGCAGTTCTTC	CASSLEGGSFSYNEQFF	TRBD2	-	TRBJ2-1	TRBV5-1
TGTGCCTGGAGTGTGTCAGGGGAGCGCTATGGCTACACCTTC	CAWSVSGERYGYTF	-	-	TRBJ1-2	TRBV30
TGTGCCAGCAGCTTAAGTCCGGGACAGGGCCACGAGCAGTACTTC	CASSLSPGQGHEQYF	TRBD1	-	TRBJ2-7	TRBV7-2
TGTGCCAGCAGCTTCCGGGAGAACTACAATGAGCAGTTCTTC	CASSFRENYNEQFF	-	-	TRBJ2-1	TRBV7-8
TGCGCCAGCAGCCAAATAAGCGGGAGAAGGAATGAGCAGTTCTTC	CASSQISGRRNEQFF	TRBD2	-	TRBJ2-1	TRBV4-1
TGTGCTAGCAGCTTAACTAGGGCTAGCACAGATACGCAGTATTTT	CASSLTRASTDTQYF	-	-	TRBJ2-3	TRBV7-7
TGTGCCAGCAGTCCTACTCGACAGGGGGCCTCCTACAATGAGCAGTTCTTC	CASSPTRQGASYNEQFF	TRBD1	-	TRBJ2-1	TRBV28
TGTGCCAGCAGTTCCAACCCAGATGCAGATACGCAGTATTTT	CASSSNPDADTQYF	-	once	TRBJ2-3	TRBV28
TGTGCCAGCATCGACCGGGAAGGGCGAGGCCAGCCCCAGCATTTT	CASIDREGRGQPQHF	-	-	TRBJ1-5	TRBV7-2
TGTGCCAGCAGTGCTAATCAACCTAGACTGGGTACTAGTGCACCTAGAAAAAATCAGCCCCAGCATTTT	CASSANQPRLGTSAPRKNQPQHF	-	-	TRBJ1-5	TRBV2
TGTGCCAGCAGTTTTTCCCCCGGGGGGCTAGCTAGCGGGAGTAGCTACAATGAGCAGTTCTTC	CASSFSPGGLASGSSYNEQFF	TRBD2	once	TRBJ2-1	TRBV28
TGTGCCAGCAGCGTAGCGGGAGGGCCCTACAATGAGCAGTTCTTC	CASSVAGGPYNEQFF	TRBD2	once	TRBJ2-1	TRBV9
TGTGCCAGCAGCGGGCCAAGCGGGAGGGCCGGTAGTGAGCAGTTCTTC	CASSGPSGRAGSEQFF	TRBD2	-	TRBJ2-1	TRBV5-5
TGTGCCAGCAGCGTTTACTCCCACGCGAACACCGGGGAGCTGTTTTTT	CASSVYSHANTGELFF	-	-	TRBJ2-2	TRBV7-8
TGTGCCAGCAGCCAGGGCCGATGGGGCTATGGCTACACCTTC	CASSQGRWGYGYTF	-	-	TRBJ1-2	TRBV7-8
TGTGCCAGCAGTCAATCCGGGACAGGGTCCACAGATACGCAGTATTTT	CASSQSGTGSTDTQYF	TRBD1	-	TRBJ2-3	TRBV28
TGTGCCAGTAGTATGTCAGGGACGAACACCGGGGAGCTGTTTTTT	CASSMSGTNTGELFF	-	-	TRBJ2-2	TRBV19
TGTGCCAGCAGCTTGGGGTCCGGCTGGAGAGAGACAGATACGCAGTATTTT	CASSLGSGWRETDTQYF	-	once	TRBJ2-3	TRBV5-6
TGTGCCAGCAGCCCCGACCAGCGGCTGGCGCCCGAGCAGTACTTC	CASSPDQRLAPEQYF	-	-	TRBJ2-7	TRBV11-2
TGTGCCAGCAGTTTAAGGAAGGGGGCCTCCTACGAGCAGTACTTC	CASSLRKGASYEQYF	TRBD1	once	TRBJ2-7	TRBV27
TGTGCCAGCAGCTTAGCTCGAGTCGGGGACAGGGGGTACTCTGGAAACACCATATATTTT	CASSLARVGDRGYSGNTIYF	TRBD1	few	TRBJ1-3	TRBV7-8
TGTGCCAGTAGTATAGAGGGGACTAGCTACGAGGCCGGGGAGCTGTTTTTT	CASSIEGTSYEAGELFF	TRBD2	-	TRBJ2-2	TRBV19
TGTGCCAGCAGCCAAGATTTGGGAGCGTCCTACAATGAGCAGTTCTTC	CASSQDLGASYNEQFF	-	-	TRBJ2-1	TRBV14
TGCGCCAGCAGCTCCCACGACAGGTTTAGCTCCTACGAGCAGTACTTC	CASSSHDRFSSYEQYF	-	-	TRBJ2-7	TRBV5-1
TGTGCCAGCAGCGTAGATGAGGTGGCTATTCAGTACTTC	CASSVDEVAIQYF	-	-	TRBJ2-4	TRBV9
TGCAGCGTGGCTAGGGACAGGGATGGGACCCAGTACTTC	CSVARDRDGTQYF	TRBD1	-	TRBJ2-5	TRBV29-1
TGTGCCAGCAACCTGGACAGGGAGACCAATGAGCAGTTCTTC	CASNLDRETNEQFF	TRBD1	-	TRBJ2-1	TRBV11-2
TGTGCCAGCAGCCAAGAAGGCAGGGCGGAGGGTGAGCAGTTCTTC	CASSQEGRAEGEQFF	-	-	TRBJ2-1	TRBV14
TGCGCCAGCAGTGAGCCACGGGCTGCGGGGGGATCTGGGGCCAACGTCCTGACTTTC	CASSEPRAAGGSGANVLTF	TRBD2	-	TRBJ2-6	TRBV10-1
TGCAGCGTTGACGGACTAGCGGCAAAAGAGACCCAGTACTTC	CSVDGLAAKETQYF	TRBD2	-	TRBJ2-5	TRBV29-1
TGTGCCAGCAGATTTCAGGGAAACACTGAAGCTTTCTTT	CASRFQGNTEAFF	-	-	TRBJ1-1	TRBV7-3
TGTGCCAGCAGTTTAGCAGGGAGGATGAACACCGGGGAGCTGTTTTTT	CASSLAGRMNTGELFF	-	-	TRBJ2-2	TRBV28
TGTGCCAGCAGCAGCAGAGGGGGTAGCACAGATACGCAGTATTTT	CASSSRGGSTDTQYF	-	-	TRBJ2-3	TRBV7-3
TGTGCCAGCAGTTTTCCCGGGACACAGCTGGGGGAGCAGTACTTC	CASSFPGTQLGEQYF	-	-	TRBJ2-7	TRBV28
TGTGCCAGCACCCGAGACTGGGTGCGGGAGCAGTACTTC	CASTRDWVREQYF	-	-	TRBJ2-7	TRBV28
TGTGCCAGCAGCTTGGCGGGAGGAAGGAATGAGCAGTTCTTC	CASSLAGGRNEQFF	TRBD2	-	TRBJ2-1	TRBV7-2
TGCACCAGCCCGGGACTACTTTACAATGAGCAGTTCTTC	CTSPGLLYNEQFF	-	-	TRBJ2-1	TRBV1
TGTGCCAGCAGCTTGACAGGGGGCGAAGAGACCCAGTACTTC	CASSLTGGEETQYF	TRBD1	-	TRBJ2-5	TRBV5-4